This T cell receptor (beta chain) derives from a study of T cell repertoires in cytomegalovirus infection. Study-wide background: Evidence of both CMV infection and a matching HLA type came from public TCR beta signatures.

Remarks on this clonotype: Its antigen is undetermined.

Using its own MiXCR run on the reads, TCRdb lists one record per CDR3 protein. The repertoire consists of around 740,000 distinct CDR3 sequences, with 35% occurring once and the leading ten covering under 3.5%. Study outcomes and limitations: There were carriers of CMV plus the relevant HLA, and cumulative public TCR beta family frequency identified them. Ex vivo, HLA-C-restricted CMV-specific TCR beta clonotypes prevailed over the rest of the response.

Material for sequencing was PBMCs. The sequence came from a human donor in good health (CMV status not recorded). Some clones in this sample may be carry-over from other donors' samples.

As DNA, the CDR3 is TGCAGTGCTAGGCCCAGCGGGCTGAACACTGAAGCTTTCTTT. It is translated as CSARPSGLNTEAFF. The chain combines TRBV20-1 with TRBJ1-1; D remains ambiguous. CDR1 DFQATT and CDR2 SNEGSKA come from the germline V gene (reference sequence). V was shortened by 3 bases and J by 0 bases, with 11 bases between the two germline ends. This CDR3 spans 14 amino acids.